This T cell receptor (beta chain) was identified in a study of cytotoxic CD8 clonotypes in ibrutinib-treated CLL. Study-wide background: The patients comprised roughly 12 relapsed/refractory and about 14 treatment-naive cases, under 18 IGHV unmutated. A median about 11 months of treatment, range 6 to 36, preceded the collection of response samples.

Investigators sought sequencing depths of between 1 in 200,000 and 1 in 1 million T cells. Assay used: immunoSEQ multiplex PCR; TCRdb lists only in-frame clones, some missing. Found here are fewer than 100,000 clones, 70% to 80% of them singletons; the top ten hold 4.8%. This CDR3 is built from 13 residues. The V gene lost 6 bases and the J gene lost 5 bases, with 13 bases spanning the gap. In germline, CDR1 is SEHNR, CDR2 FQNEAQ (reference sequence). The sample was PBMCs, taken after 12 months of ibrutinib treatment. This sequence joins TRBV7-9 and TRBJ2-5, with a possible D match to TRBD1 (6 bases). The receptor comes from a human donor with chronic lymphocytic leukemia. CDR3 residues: CASRLTGAETQYF. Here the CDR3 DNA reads TGTGCCAGCAGGTTGACAGGAGCGGAGACCCAGTACTTC.